A selection of T cell receptor beta chains follows, all from one sample in a study of T cells in Graves' hyperthyroidism and ophthalmopathy. MiXCR, applied by TCRdb to the multiplex PCR reads, yields one record per CDR3 protein. Here the sample spans roughly 500,000 distinct CDR3 sequences, about 43% being singletons. Sequencing was done on a sample of peripheral blood or thyroid tissue (not recorded which). The source is an adult woman with Graves' disease, either hyperthyroidism or ophthalmopathy (not recorded which). The CDR3 runs from the conserved cysteine through the conserved F or W. A D gene is named only where the DNA matches it firmly. Clone size is shown for a subset of rows, as once, few, many or a class of expanded clone.

d_call,clone_size,j_call,v_call,cdr3_aa,cdr3_nt
NA,NA,TRBJ2-5,TRBV7-9,CASSLGVGWETQYF,TGTGCCAGCAGCTTAGGGGTGGGCTGGGAGACCCAGTACTTC
NA,few,TRBJ2-5,TRBV10-3,CAISARGGSLQETQYF,TGTGCCATCAGTGCTAGGGGGGGGTCCCTACAAGAGACCCAGTACTTC
NA,many,TRBJ2-7,TRBV5-1,CASSLEGGTSPYHPYEQYF,TGCGCCAGCAGCTTGGAGGGCGGGACCAGTCCTTATCACCCCTACGAGCAGTACTTC
TRBD2,once,TRBJ2-7,TRBV7-2,CASSLVLAGGLEQYF,TGTGCCAGCAGCTTAGTGCTAGCGGGAGGGCTCGAGCAGTACTTC
TRBD2,NA,TRBJ2-7,TRBV20-1,CSASRGLAGPHEQYF,TGCAGTGCTAGCAGGGGACTAGCGGGTCCCCACGAGCAGTACTTC
NA,NA,TRBJ2-7,TRBV7-2,CASSQGRGAGEQYF,TGTGCCAGCAGCCAAGGGAGGGGGGCGGGCGAGCAGTACTTC
NA,many,TRBJ2-7,TRBV5-1,CASRVDRTYEQYF,TGCGCCAGCAGAGTGGACCGTACCTACGAGCAGTACTTC
NA,many,TRBJ1-2,TRBV6-1,CASSPRGDSQGNYGYTF,TGTGCCAGCAGTCCAAGGGGAGACTCTCAAGGGAACTATGGCTACACCTTC
NA,few,TRBJ1-2,TRBV2,CASSGMSGYGYTF,TGTGCCAGCAGTGGAATGTCCGGGTATGGCTACACCTTC
NA,many,TRBJ2-7,TRBV6-1,CASSEGLAESYEQYF,TGTGCCAGCAGTGAAGGGTTAGCGGAGTCCTACGAGCAGTACTTC
TRBD2,NA,TRBJ2-5,TRBV2,CASSDPAGELTQYF,TGTGCCAGCAGTGACCCAGCGGGAGAGTTGACCCAGTACTTC
TRBD2,once,TRBJ2-6,TRBV9,CASSVGSGSGANVLTF,TGTGCCAGCAGCGTAGGTAGCGGGAGCGGGGCCAACGTCCTGACTTTC
NA,many,TRBJ2-7,TRBV20-1,CSARRYALSSYEQYF,TGCAGTGCTAGACGATACGCCCTAAGCTCCTACGAGCAGTACTTC
NA,many,TRBJ2-2,TRBV7-3,CASSSMGSEDAEDLFF,TGTGCCAGCAGCTCGATGGGTAGCGAAGACGCTGAGGACCTGTTTTTT
NA,many,TRBJ2-5,TRBV30,CAWTLGGSEETQYF,TGTGCCTGGACCCTGGGGGGCAGCGAGGAGACCCAGTACTTC